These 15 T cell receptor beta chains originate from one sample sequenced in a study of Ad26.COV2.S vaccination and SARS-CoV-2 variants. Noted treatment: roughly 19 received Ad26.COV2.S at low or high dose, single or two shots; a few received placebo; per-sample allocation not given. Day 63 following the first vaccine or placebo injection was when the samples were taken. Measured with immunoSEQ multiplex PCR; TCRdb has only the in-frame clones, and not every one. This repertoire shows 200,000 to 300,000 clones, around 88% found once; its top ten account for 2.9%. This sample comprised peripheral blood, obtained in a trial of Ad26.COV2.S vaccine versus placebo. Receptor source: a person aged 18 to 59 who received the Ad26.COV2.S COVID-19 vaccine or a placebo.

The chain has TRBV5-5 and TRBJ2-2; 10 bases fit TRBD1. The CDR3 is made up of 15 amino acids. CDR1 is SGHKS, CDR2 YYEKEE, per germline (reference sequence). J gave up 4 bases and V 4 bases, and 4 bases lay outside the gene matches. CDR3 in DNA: TGTGCCAGCAGCCCGGGACAGGGGTTCACCGGGGAGCTGTTTTTT. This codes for CASSPGQGFTGELFF. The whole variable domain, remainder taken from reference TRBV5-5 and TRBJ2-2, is DAGVTQSPTHLIKTRGQQVTLRCSPISGHKSVSWYQQVLGQGPQFIFQYYEKEERGRGNFPDRFSARQFPNYSSELNVNALLLGDSALYLCASSPGQGFTGELFFGEGSRLTVL.

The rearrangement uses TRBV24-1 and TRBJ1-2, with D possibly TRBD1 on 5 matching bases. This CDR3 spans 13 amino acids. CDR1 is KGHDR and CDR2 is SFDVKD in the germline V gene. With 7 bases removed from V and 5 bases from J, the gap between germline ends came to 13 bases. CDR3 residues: CATSVGGSYGYTF. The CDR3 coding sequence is TGTGCCACCAGCGTCGGGGGTTCGTATGGCTACACCTTC.

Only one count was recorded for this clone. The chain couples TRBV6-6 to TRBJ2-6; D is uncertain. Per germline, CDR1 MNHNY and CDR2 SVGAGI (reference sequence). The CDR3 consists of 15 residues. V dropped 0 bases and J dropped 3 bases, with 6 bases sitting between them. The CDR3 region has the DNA TGTGCCAGCAGTTACTCTGCACTTGGGGCCAACGTCCTGACTTTC. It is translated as CASSYSALGANVLTF.

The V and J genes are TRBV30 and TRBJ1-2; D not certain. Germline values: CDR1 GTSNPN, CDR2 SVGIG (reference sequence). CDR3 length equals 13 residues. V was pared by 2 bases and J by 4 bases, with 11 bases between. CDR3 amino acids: CAWSPPSGYGYTF. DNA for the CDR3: TGTGCCTGGAGTCCCCCCAGTGGCTATGGCTACACCTTC.

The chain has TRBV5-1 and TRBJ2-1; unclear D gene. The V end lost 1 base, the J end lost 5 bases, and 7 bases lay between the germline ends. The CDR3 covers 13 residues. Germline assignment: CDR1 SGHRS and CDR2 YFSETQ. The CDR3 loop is CASSLMADNEQFF. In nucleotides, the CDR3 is TGCGCCAGCAGCTTGATGGCCGACAATGAGCAGTTCTTC.

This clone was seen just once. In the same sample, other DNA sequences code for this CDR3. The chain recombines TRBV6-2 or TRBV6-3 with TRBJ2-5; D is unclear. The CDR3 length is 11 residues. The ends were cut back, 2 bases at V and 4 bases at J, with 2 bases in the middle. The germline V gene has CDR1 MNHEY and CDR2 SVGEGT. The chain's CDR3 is CASSYGETQYF. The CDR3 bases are TGTGCCAGCAGTTACGGAGAGACCCAGTACTTC.

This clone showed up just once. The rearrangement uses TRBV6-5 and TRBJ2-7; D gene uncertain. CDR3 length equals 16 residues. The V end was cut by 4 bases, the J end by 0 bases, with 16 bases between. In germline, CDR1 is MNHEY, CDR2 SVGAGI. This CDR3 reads CASSWHPNRASYEQYV. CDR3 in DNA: TGTGCCAGCAGTTGGCATCCGAACCGGGCCTCCTACGAGCAGTACGTC.

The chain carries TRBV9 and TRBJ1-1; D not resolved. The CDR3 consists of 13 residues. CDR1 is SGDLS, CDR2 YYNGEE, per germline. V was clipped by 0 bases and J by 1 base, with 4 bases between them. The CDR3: CASSVDGNTEAFF. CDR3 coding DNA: TGTGCCAGCAGCGTAGACGGGAACACTGAAGCTTTCTTT.

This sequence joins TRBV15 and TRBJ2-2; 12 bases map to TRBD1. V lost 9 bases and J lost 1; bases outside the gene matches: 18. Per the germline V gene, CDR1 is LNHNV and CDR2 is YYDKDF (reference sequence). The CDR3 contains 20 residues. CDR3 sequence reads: CATNAPGTGGLLQNTGELFF. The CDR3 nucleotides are TGTGCCACTAACGCCCCCGGGACAGGGGGCCTCCTACAGAACACCGGGGAGCTGTTTTTT.

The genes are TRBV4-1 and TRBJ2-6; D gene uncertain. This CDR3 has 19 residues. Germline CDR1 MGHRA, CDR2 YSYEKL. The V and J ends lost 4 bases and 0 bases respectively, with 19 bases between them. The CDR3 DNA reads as TGCGCCAGCAGCCGCGCACTTATTACATCGCTCTCTGGGGCCAACGTCCTGACTTTC. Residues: CASSRALITSLSGANVLTF.

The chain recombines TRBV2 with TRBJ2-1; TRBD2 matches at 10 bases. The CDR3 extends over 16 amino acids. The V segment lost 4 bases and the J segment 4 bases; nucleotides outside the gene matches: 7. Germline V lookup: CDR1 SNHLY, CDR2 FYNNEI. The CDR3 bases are TGTGCCAGCAGTGTTGATCTAGCGGGAGCATACAATGAGCAGTTCTTC. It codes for CASSVDLAGAYNEQFF.

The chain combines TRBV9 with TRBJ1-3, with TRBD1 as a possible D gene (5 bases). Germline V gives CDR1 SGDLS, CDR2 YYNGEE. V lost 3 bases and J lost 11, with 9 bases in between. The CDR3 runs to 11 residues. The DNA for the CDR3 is TGTGCCAGCAGCGAAGGGGCGTCCATATATTTT. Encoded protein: CASSEGASIYF.

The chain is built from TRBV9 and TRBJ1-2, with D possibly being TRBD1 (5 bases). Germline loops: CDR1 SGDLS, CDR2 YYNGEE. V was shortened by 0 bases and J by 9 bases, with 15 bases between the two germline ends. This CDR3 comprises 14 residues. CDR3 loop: CASSVGGELGSYTF. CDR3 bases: TGTGCCAGCAGCGTAGGGGGGGAGCTCGGGAGCTACACCTTC.

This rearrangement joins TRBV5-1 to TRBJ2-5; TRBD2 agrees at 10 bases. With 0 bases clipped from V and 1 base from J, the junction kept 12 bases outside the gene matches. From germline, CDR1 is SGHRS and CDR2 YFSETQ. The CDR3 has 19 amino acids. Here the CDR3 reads CASSLAGGLALASQETQYF. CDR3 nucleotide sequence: TGCGCCAGCAGCTTGGCGGGGGGACTAGCGTTAGCTAGCCAAGAGACCCAGTACTTC.

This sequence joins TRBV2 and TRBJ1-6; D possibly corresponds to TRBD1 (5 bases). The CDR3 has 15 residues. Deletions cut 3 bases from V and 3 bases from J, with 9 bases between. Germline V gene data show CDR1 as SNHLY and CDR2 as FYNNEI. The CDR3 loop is CASSDDQGYNSPLHF. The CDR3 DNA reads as TGTGCCAGCAGTGATGACCAGGGCTATAATTCACCCCTCCACTTT.